Each of the 24 T cell receptor beta chains below was sequenced from the same sample in a study of blood T cell repertoires in COVID-19. Assay used: immunoSEQ multiplex PCR; TCRdb lists only in-frame clones, some missing. The data contain more than 200,000 clones, roughly 89% of them singletons. The sequencing sample was made of PBMCs or T cells enriched from blood (not recorded which). The receptors stem from a woman aged 25 to 45 with acute COVID-19.

The chain recombines TRBV4-1 with TRBJ1-4; D is perhaps TRBD1 (5 bases). CDR1 MGHRA and CDR2 YSYEKL come from the germline V gene. Trimming cost V 1 base and J 3 bases, with 9 bases left between them. The CDR3 extends over 15 amino acids. The DNA of the CDR3 is TGCGCCAGCAGCCAAGCGGGAGGGGCTAATGAAAAACTGTTTTTT. Encoded protein: CASSQAGGANEKLFF.

This clone was seen a few times. The chain combines TRBV7-2 with TRBJ2-2; perhaps TRBD2 as D (6 bases). Germline lookup yields CDR1 SGHTA and CDR2 FQGNSA. This CDR3 comprises 13 residues. The V gene lost 3 bases and the J gene lost 7 bases, with 9 bases spanning the gap. DNA for the CDR3: TGTGCCAGCAGCTTGGGGAGGTACGGGGAGCTGTTTTTT. Protein product: CASSLGRYGELFF.

This chain joins TRBV19 and TRBJ1-6, with 7 bases that match TRBD1. V trimming: 7 bases; J trimming: 2 bases; junction bases outside the gene matches: 8. Germline CDR1 is LNHDA and CDR2 is SQIVND (reference sequence). The CDR3 runs 16 residues. Written as DNA, the CDR3 is TGTGCCAGTACCCCTACAGGGGTAACCTATAATTCACCCCTCCACTTT. Translation: CASTPTGVTYNSPLHF.

V usage is TRBV14 and J usage is TRBJ2-2, with D perhaps TRBD2 (5 bases). Germline values: CDR1 SGHDN, CDR2 FVKESK. V gave up 8 bases and J gave up 1 base, with 8 bases separating them. The CDR3 is 13 residues long. In nucleotides, the CDR3 is TGTGCCAGCCGCGGGCAGAACACCGGGGAGCTGTTTTTT. This sequence encodes CASRGQNTGELFF. The full variable domain, in which reference TRBV14 and TRBJ2-2 provide the parts outside the CDR3, is EAGVTQFPSHSVIEKGQTVTLRCDPISGHDNLYWYRRVMGKEIKFLLHFVKESKQDESGMPNNRFLAERTGGTYSTLKVQPAELEDSGVYFCASRGQNTGELFFGEGSRLTVL.

V and J are TRBV5-4 and TRBJ1-2; D gene unclear. V was cut by 2 bases and J by 6 bases, with 20 bases left in between. Germline values: CDR1 SGHNT, CDR2 YYREEE (reference sequence). CDR3 length: 16 residues. CDR3 residues: CASSLNSRRSPHGYTF. The CDR3 region has the DNA TGTGCCAGCAGCTTAAACAGCCGACGCAGTCCCCATGGCTACACCTTC.

This clone was seen just once. The V and J genes are TRBV4-1 and TRBJ2-7; perhaps TRBD2 as D (6 bases). The germline gives CDR1 MGHRA, CDR2 YSYEKL. The V end lost 5 bases, the J end lost 0 bases, and 11 bases lay between the germline ends. CDR3 size: 14 residues. CDR3 DNA sequence: TGCGCCAGCAGCGGGGAGGAATACTCCTACGAGCAGTACTTC. This sequence encodes CASSGEEYSYEQYF.

This rearrangement joins TRBV5-6 to TRBJ2-7, with D unresolved. CDR3 length equals 15 residues. Trimming took 4 bases from V and 0 from J, leaving 14 bases between them. Looked up from germline, CDR1 is SGHDT and CDR2 is YYEEEE. The CDR3 region is CASSHPTPSSYEQYF. The CDR3 DNA is TGTGCCAGCAGCCACCCGACTCCTAGCTCCTACGAGCAGTACTTC.

This clone showed up just a few times. The chain uses TRBV24-1 and TRBJ2-2, with a possible D match to TRBD1 (5 bases). The CDR3 spans 16 residues. The V gene lost 3 bases and the J gene lost 4 bases, with 14 bases spanning the gap. Germline CDR1 KGHDR, CDR2 SFDVKD. CDR3 amino acids: CATSDVKGHGTGELFF. In DNA form, the CDR3 reads TGTGCCACCAGTGATGTAAAGGGGCACGGCACCGGGGAGCTGTTTTTT.

This chain's CDR3 is CASSSRIRDTQYF. The DNA for the CDR3 is TGTGCCAGCAGCTCCAGGATCAGAGATACGCAGTATTTT. This sequence joins TRBV7-2 and TRBJ2-3; no clear D gene. CDR1 and CDR2 (germline): SGHTA, FQGNSA. The CDR3 totals 13 residues. The germline V and J ends were trimmed by 4 bases and 5 bases, with 10 bases remaining between them.

The chain recombines TRBV9 with TRBJ1-1; D remains ambiguous. Germline CDR1 and CDR2: SGDLS and YYNGEE. The CDR3 is 14 amino acids. The V end was cut by 2 bases, the J end by 4 bases, with 12 bases between. CDR3 protein: CASSVPGMGTEAFF. Written as DNA, the CDR3 is TGTGCCAGCAGCGTCCCGGGGATGGGCACTGAAGCTTTCTTT.

The chain has TRBV4-1 and TRBJ1-3; the match to TRBD1 covers 8 bases. This CDR3 is built from 19 residues. CDR1 MGHRA and CDR2 YSYEKL come from the germline V gene. V dropped 1 base and J dropped 3; count of bases not matched to a gene: 14. For the CDR3, the DNA is TGCGCCAGCAGCCAAGGAAGAATGCTGGACAGGGAAAGTGGAAACACCATATATTTT. Its protein is CASSQGRMLDRESGNTIYF.

This clone occurred once. Other DNA sequences in this specimen translate into the identical CDR3. This chain's CDR3 is CASSPQGADTEAFF. CDR3 nucleotides: TGTGCCAGCTCACCCCAGGGGGCTGACACTGAAGCTTTCTTT. The chain links TRBV18 to TRBJ1-1; 8 bases match TRBD1. This CDR3 is 14 amino acids long. In germline, CDR1 is KGHSH, CDR2 LQKENI. The V segment lost 3 bases and the J segment 3 bases; nucleotides outside the gene matches: 3. Filled out from reference TRBV18 and TRBJ1-1, the complete variable domain reads NAGVMQNPRHLVRRRGQEARLRCSPMKGHSHVYWYRQLPEEGLKFMVYLQKENIIDESGMPKERFSAEFPKEGPSILRIQQVVRGDSAAYFCASSPQGADTEAFFGQGTRLTVV.

The gene calls are TRBV10-3 and TRBJ2-2; 8 nucleotides align to TRBD1. V lost 5 bases, J lost 4 bases, and 9 bases stayed unmatched. CDR3 size: 16 residues. Germline lookup yields CDR1 ENHRY and CDR2 SYGVKD. Here the CDR3 reads CAISPPQGASTGELFF. The CDR3 DNA follows: TGTGCCATCAGTCCCCCCCAGGGGGCTTCCACCGGGGAGCTGTTTTTT.

V gene TRBV9 combines with J gene TRBJ1-2, with 11 bases fitting TRBD1. This CDR3 spans 16 amino acids. Losses at the gene ends were 3 bases for V and 1 base for J; bases not matched to a gene: 5. Germline values: CDR1 SGDLS, CDR2 YYNGEE. The CDR3 reads CASSALDRGLNYGYTF. The CDR3 region has the DNA TGTGCCAGCAGCGCCCTGGACAGGGGGCTTAACTATGGCTACACCTTC.

This chain connects TRBV7-8 to TRBJ2-2; TRBD2 matches at 10 bases. This CDR3 region has 17 residues. V gave up 4 bases and J gave up 2 bases; unmatched junction bases: 7. The germline gives CDR1 SGHVS, CDR2 FQNEAQ. The CDR3 is CASSSKTSGVNTGELFF. CDR3 nucleotides: TGTGCCAGCAGCTCGAAAACTAGCGGGGTTAACACCGGGGAGCTGTTTTTT.

This clone appeared a single time. This chain uses TRBV9 with TRBJ1-3, with 7 nucleotides matching TRBD1. CDR1 and CDR2 (germline): SGDLS, YYNGEE. The CDR3 loop spans 17 amino acids. V was clipped by 3 bases and J by 0 bases; unmatched bases: 9. The CDR3 bases are TGTGCCAGCAGCGACAACATCGCAGGGGGCTCTGGAAACACCATATATTTT. It translates to CASSDNIAGGSGNTIYF.

As DNA, the CDR3 is TGTGCCAGCAGCTTAGGACAGGGGAACACCGGGGAGCTGTTTTTT. This encodes CASSLGQGNTGELFF. The chain couples TRBV11-3 to TRBJ2-2; 7 bases map to TRBD1. V gave up 1 base and J gave up 1 base; unmatched junction bases: 0. This CDR3 comprises 15 residues. Germline CDR1 is SGHNT and CDR2 is YENEEA.

The CDR3 loop reads CASSSGQGVGNTIYF. The CDR3 nucleotides read TGCGCCAGCAGCTCGGGACAGGGCGTTGGAAACACCATATATTTT. This chain uses TRBV5-1 with TRBJ1-3; TRBD1 matches 9 bases. The trim removed 3 bases at V and 3 bases at J, leaving 4 bases unmatched. The germline gives CDR1 SGHRS, CDR2 YFSETQ. The CDR3 has 15 residues.

The chain has TRBV7-9 and TRBJ2-3, with D possibly matching TRBD2 (5 bases). The V end was cut by 1 base, the J end by 2 bases, with 10 bases between. CDR3 size: 15 residues. CDR1 and CDR2 (germline): SEHNR, FQNEAQ (reference sequence). CDR3 nucleotide sequence: TGTGCCAGCAGCTTAGTTGGAGGAACCACAGATACGCAGTATTTT. It specifies CASSLVGGTTDTQYF. Combining the CDR3 with reference TRBV7-9 and TRBJ2-3 gives the whole variable domain DTGVSQNPRHKITKRGQNVTFRCDPISEHNRLYWYRQTLGQGPEFLTYFQNEAQLEKSRLLSDRFSAERPKGSFSTLEIQRTEQGDSAMYLCASSLVGGTTDTQYFGPGTRLTVL.

The chain combines TRBV7-9 with TRBJ1-2, with a possible D match to TRBD1 (5 bases). Germline values: CDR1 SEHNR, CDR2 FQNEAQ (reference sequence). Trimming pared 5 bases from V and 4 bases from J, leaving 8 bases between. The CDR3 is made up of 12 amino acids. The CDR3 DNA reads TGTGCCAGCAGCCCAGGGTTCTATGGCTACACCTTC. It codes for CASSPGFYGYTF.

The CDR3 reads CASSPLAGGPYEQYF. CDR3 DNA sequence: TGCGCCAGCAGCCCTCTAGCGGGGGGACCTTACGAGCAGTACTTC. V gene TRBV4-1 combines with J gene TRBJ2-7; 11 nucleotides line up with TRBD2. Trimming at V came to 4 bases and at J to 4 bases, leaving 6 bases not matched to a gene. The CDR3 consists of 15 residues. The germline V gene has CDR1 MGHRA and CDR2 YSYEKL.

This sequence joins TRBV28 and TRBJ1-4; the D gene is possibly TRBD1 (6 bases). The CDR3 length is 14 residues. CDR1 and CDR2 from the germline V gene are MDHEN and SYDVKM. V shed 5 bases and J shed 8 bases, with 15 bases lying between them. CDR3 amino acids: CASSPGVVQEKLFF. CDR3 coding DNA: TGTGCCAGCAGTCCAGGGGTGGTCCAAGAAAAACTGTTTTTT.

The CDR3 loop is CASSARTGSAATF. CDR3 in DNA: TGTGCCAGCAGCGCTCGGACAGGGTCGGCTGCTACCTTC. The chain is built from TRBV6-5 and TRBJ1-2, with 8 bases lining up with TRBD1. The CDR3 loop spans 13 amino acids. CDR1 and CDR2 from the germline V gene are MNHEY and SVGAGI. V trimming: 6 bases; J trimming: 14 bases; junction bases outside the gene matches: 14.

The genes are TRBV3-1 (or the pseudogene TRBV3-2) and TRBJ1-3; D may be TRBD1 (6 bases). Germline V gives CDR1 LGHDT, CDR2 YNNKEL (reference sequence). This CDR3 has 14 amino acids. V was trimmed by 8 bases and J by 0 bases, leaving 11 bases between them. CDR3: CASSRTDSGNTIYF. The CDR3 DNA reads TGTGCCAGCTCCCGGACAGACTCTGGAAACACCATATATTTT.